This entry describes one TCR beta chain. These data come from a study of T cell responses to AZD1222 COVID-19 vaccine. V was pared by 3 bases and J by 3 bases, with 5 bases of the junction left unmatched. CDR1 and CDR2 (germline): SGHDN, FVKESK. The CDR3 is 14 amino acids. The assay was immunoSEQ multiplex PCR, and TCRdb's table has in-frame clones only and misses some. This sample has some 62,000 clones, with 76% found just once. The rearrangement uses TRBV14 and TRBJ2-7; TRBD2 matches 7 bases. The clonotype comes from an adult in good health. This sample comprised peripheral blood, obtained on day 0 of AZD1222 vaccination. In DNA form, the CDR3 reads TGTGCCAGCAGCCACGGCGGGGGATACTACGAGCAGTACTTC. Its translation: CASSHGGGYYEQYF.